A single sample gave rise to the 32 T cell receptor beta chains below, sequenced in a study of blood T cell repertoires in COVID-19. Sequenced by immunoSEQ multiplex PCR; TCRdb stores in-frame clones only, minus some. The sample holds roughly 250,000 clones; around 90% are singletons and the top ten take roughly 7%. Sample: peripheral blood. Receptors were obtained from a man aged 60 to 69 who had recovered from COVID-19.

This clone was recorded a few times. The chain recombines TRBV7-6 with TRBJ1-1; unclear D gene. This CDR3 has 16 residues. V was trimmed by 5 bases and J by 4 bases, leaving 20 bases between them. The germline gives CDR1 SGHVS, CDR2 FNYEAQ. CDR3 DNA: TGTGCCAGCAGCCCCAGCGGGAGTTGGGGTGCCACTGAAGCTTTCTTT. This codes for CASSPSGSWGATEAFF.

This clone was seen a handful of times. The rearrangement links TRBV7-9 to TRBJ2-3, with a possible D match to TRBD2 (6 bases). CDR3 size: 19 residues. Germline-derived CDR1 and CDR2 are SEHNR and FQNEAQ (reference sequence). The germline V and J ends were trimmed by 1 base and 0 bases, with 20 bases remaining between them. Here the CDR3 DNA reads TGTGCCAGCAGCTTAGGTGTGCTATCGTTGCGGGACAGCACAGATACGCAGTATTTT. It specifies CASSLGVLSLRDSTDTQYF.

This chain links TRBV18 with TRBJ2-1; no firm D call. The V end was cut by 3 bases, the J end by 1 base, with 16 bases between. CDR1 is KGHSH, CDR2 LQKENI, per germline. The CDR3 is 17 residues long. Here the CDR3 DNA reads TGTGCCAGCTCACCCTTGTTGAGCGAAGTGTCCTACAATGAGCAGTTCTTC. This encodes CASSPLLSEVSYNEQFF. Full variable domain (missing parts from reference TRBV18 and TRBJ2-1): NAGVMQNPRHLVRRRGQEARLRCSPMKGHSHVYWYRQLPEEGLKFMVYLQKENIIDESGMPKERFSAEFPKEGPSILRIQQVVRGDSAAYFCASSPLLSEVSYNEQFFGPGTRLTVL.

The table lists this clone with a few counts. CDR3 in DNA: TGTGCCAGCAGCCACCAGGGTCTTAACTATGGCTACACCTTC. Translated, it gives CASSHQGLNYGYTF. The gene calls are TRBV3-1 (or the pseudogene TRBV3-2) and TRBJ1-2; D is perhaps TRBD1 (5 bases). Germline loops: CDR1 LGHDT, CDR2 YNNKEL (reference sequence). CDR3 length: 14 amino acids. Trimming removed 3 bases from V and 1 base from J, with 9 bases in between.

The DNA of the CDR3 is TGTGCCAGCAGTGAATTCAGCGGGATAACCGGGGAGCTGTTTTTT. This sequence encodes CASSEFSGITGELFF. This sequence joins TRBV25-1 and TRBJ2-2; 7 bases are a match to TRBD2. Germline V CDR1 and CDR2: MGHDK, SYGVNS. The CDR3 has 15 amino acids. The V segment lost 1 base and the J segment 5 bases; nucleotides outside the gene matches: 4.

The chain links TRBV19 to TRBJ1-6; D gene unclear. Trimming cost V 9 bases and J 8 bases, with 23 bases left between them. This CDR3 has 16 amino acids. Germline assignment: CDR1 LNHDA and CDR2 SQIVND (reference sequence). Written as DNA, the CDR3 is TGTGCCAGAGGTGAGGGCGGTTGGGTAATCCATTCACCCCTCCACTTT. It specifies CARGEGGWVIHSPLHF.

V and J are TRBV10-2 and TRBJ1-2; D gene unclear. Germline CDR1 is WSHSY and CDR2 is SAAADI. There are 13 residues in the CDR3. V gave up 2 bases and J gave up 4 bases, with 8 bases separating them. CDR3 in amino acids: CASSENRFYGYTF. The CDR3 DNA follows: TGCGCCAGCAGTGAGAACAGATTCTATGGCTACACCTTC.

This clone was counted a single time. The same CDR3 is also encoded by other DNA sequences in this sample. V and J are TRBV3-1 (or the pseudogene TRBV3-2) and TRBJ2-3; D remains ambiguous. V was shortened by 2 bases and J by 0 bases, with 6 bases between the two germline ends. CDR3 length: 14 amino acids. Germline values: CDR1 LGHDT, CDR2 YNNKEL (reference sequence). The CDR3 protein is CASSQRGSTDTQYF. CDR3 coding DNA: TGTGCCAGCAGCCAACGCGGCAGCACAGATACGCAGTATTTT.

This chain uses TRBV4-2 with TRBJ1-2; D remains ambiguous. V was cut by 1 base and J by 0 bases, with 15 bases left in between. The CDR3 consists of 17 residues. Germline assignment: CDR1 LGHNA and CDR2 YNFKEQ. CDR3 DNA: TGTGCCAGCAGCCAAGCTTGGGAGGCACAGACTAACTATGGCTACACCTTC. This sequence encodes CASSQAWEAQTNYGYTF.

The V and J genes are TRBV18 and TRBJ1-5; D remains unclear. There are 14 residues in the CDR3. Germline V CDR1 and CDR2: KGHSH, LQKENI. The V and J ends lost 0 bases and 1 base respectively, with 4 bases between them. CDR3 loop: CASSPPQSNQPQHF. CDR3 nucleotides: TGTGCCAGCTCACCACCCCAGAGCAATCAGCCCCAGCATTTT.

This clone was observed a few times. In nucleotides, the CDR3 is TGTGCCAGCACTCGCCTTGGGCTCCCAAGTAGCAATCAGCCCCAGCATTTT. Its protein product is CASTRLGLPSSNQPQHF. V is TRBV6-6 and J is TRBJ1-5; D is undetermined. Looked up from germline, CDR1 is MNHNY and CDR2 is SVGAGI (reference sequence). Trimming pared 7 bases from V and 0 bases from J, leaving 19 bases between. CDR3 length: 17 residues.

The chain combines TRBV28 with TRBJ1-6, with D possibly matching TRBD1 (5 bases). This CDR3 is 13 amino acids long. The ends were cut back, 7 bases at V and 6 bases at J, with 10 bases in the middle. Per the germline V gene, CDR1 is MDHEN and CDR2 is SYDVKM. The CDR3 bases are TGTGCCAGCAAAGACAGCCGTAATTCACCCCTCCACTTT. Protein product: CASKDSRNSPLHF.

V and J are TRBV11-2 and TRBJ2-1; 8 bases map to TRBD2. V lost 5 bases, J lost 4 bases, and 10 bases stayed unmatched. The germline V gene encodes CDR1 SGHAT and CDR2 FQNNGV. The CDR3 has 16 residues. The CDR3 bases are TGTGCCAGCAGCGGCCGGGGGGGCCTTCGTTACAATGAGCAGTTCTTC. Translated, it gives CASSGRGGLRYNEQFF.

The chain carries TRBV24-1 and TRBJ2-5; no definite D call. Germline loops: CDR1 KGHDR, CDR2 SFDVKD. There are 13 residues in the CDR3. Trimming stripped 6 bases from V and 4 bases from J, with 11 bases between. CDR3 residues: CATSRIGGETQYF. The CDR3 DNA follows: TGTGCCACCAGTCGGATAGGCGGAGAGACCCAGTACTTC.

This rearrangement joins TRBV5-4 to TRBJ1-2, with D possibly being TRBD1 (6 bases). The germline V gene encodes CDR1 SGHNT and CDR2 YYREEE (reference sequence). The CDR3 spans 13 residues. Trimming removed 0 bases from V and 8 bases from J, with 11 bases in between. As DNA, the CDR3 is TGTGCCAGCAGCTTGGAAACAGGGCGAGGCTACACCTTC. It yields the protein CASSLETGRGYTF.

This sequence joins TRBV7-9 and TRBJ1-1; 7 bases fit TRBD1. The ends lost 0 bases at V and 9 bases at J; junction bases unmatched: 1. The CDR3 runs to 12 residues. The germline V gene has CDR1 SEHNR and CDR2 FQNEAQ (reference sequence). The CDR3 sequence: CASSLATGKAFF. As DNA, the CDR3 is TGTGCCAGCAGCTTAGCGACAGGGAAAGCTTTCTTT.

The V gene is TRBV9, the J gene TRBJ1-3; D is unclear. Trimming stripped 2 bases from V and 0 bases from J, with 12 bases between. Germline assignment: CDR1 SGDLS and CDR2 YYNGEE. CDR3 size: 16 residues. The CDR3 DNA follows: TGTGCCAGCAGCGTCCTAGACCGGATCTCTGGAAACACCATATATTTT. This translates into CASSVLDRISGNTIYF.

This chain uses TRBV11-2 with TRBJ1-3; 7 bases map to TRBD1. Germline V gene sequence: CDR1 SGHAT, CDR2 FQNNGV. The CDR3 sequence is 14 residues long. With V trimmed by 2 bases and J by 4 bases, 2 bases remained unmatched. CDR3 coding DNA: TGTGCCAGCAGCTTAACGGGACAGGGAAACACCATATATTTT. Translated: CASSLTGQGNTIYF.

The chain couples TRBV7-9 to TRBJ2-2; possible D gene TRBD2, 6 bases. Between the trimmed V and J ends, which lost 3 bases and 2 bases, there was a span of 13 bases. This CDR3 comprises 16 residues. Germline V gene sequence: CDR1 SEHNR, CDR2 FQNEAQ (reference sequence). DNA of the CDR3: TGTGCCAGCAGCTTCTTGGGGGGTAGTAACACCGGGGAGCTGTTTTTT. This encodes CASSFLGGSNTGELFF.

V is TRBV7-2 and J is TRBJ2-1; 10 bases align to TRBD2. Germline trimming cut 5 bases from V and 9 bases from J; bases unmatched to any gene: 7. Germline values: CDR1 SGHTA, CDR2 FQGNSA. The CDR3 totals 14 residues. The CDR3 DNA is TGTGCCAGCAGCCGCGGACTAGCGGTCGGTGAGCAGTTCTTC. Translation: CASSRGLAVGEQFF. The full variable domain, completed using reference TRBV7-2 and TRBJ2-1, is GAGVSQSPSNKVTEKGKDVELRCDPISGHTALYWYRQSLGQGLEFLIYFQGNSAPDKSGLPSDRFSAERTGGSVSTLTIQRTQQEDSAVYLCASSRGLAVGEQFFGPGTRLTVL.

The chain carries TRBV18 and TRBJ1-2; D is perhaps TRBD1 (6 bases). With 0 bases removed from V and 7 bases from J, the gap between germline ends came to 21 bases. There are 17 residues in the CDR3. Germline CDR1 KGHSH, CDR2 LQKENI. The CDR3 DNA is TGTGCCAGCTCACCACCGTCCACAGGGCTCACTATCGGTGGCTACACCTTC. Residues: CASSPPSTGLTIGGYTF.

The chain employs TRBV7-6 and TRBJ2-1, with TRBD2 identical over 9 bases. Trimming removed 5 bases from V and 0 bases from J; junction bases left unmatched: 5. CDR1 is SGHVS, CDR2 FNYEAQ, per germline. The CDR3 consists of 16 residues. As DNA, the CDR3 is TGTGCCAGCAGCAAAAGCGGGGGGAGCTCCTACAATGAGCAGTTCTTC. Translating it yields CASSKSGGSSYNEQFF.

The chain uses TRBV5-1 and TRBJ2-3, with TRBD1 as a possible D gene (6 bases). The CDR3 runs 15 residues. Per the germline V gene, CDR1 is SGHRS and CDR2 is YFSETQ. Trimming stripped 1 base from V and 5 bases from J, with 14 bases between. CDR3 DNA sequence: TGCGCCAGCAGCTTGATGTCTGGGGGCAGAGATACGCAGTATTTT. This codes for CASSLMSGGRDTQYF.

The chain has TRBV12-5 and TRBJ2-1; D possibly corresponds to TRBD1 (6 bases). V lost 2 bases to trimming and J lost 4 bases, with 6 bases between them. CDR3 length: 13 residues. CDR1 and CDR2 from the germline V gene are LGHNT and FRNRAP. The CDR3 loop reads CASGLTGYNEQFF. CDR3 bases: TGTGCTAGTGGTTTGACAGGGTACAATGAGCAGTTCTTC.

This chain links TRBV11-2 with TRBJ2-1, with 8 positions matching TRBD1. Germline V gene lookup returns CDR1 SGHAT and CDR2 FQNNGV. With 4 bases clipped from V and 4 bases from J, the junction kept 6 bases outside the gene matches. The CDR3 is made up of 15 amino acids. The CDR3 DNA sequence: TGTGCCAGCAGCTCGGCCGGGACAGGATACAATGAGCAGTTCTTC. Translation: CASSSAGTGYNEQFF.

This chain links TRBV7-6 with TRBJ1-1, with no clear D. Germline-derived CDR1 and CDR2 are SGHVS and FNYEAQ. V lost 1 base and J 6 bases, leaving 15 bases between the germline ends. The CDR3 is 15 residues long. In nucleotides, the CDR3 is TGTGCCAGCAGCTTAGGCGAACGGGGTTGGGCTGAAGCTTTCTTT. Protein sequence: CASSLGERGWAEAFF. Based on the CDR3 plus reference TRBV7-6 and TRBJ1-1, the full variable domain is GAGVSQSPRYKVTKRGQDVALRCDPISGHVSLYWYRQALGQGPEFLTYFNYEAQQDKSGLPNDRFSAERPEGSISTLTIQRTEQRDSAMYRCASSLGERGWAEAFFGQGTRLTVV.

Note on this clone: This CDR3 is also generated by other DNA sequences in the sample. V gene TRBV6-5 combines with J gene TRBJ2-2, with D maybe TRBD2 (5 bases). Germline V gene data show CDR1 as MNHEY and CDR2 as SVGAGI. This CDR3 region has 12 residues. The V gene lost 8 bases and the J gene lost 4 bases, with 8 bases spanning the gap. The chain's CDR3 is CASSRGTGELFF. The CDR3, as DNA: TGTGCCAGCTCCCGGGGCACCGGGGAGCTGTTTTTT.

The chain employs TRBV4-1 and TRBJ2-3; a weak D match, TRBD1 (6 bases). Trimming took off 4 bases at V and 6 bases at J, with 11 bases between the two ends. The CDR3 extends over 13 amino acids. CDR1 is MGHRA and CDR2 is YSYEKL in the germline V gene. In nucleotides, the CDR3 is TGCGCCAGCAGCCTAACTGGGGGCGATACGCAGTATTTT. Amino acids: CASSLTGGDTQYF.

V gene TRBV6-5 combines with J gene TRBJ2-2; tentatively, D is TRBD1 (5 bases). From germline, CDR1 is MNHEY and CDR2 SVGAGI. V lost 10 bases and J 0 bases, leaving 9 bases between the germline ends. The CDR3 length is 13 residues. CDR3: CAKTVANTGELFF. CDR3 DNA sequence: TGTGCCAAGACAGTCGCGAACACCGGGGAGCTGTTTTTT.

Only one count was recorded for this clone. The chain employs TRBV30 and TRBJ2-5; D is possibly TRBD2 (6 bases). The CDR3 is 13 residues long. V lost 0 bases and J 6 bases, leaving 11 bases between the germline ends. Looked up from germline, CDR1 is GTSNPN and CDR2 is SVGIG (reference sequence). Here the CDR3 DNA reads TGTGCCTGGAGTGTTACTAGCACGCAGACCCAGTACTTC. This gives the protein CAWSVTSTQTQYF.

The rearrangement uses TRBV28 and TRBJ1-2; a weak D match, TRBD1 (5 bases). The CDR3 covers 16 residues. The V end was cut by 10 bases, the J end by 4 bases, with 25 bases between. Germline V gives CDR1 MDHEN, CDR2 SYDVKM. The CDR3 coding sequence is TGTGCCACCGCGACAGACGAACGGCTTCATTCCTATGGCTACACCTTC. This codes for CATATDERLHSYGYTF.

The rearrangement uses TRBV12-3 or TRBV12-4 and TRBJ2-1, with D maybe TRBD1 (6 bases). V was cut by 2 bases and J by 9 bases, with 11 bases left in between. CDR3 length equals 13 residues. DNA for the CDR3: TGTGCCAGCAGTTTAAGTGGGGGCGGTGAGCAGTTCTTC. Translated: CASSLSGGGEQFF.